This passage covers 18 T cell receptor beta chains from one sample sequenced in a study of T-cell reconstitution after alpha-beta-depleted transplantation in children. Unique molecular identifiers were incorporated into the prepared TCRbeta library. TCRdb recomputed calls from the PCR reads with MiXCR, one row per CDR3 protein. The table lists around 670,000 distinct CDR3 sequences, approximately 14% of them singletons. Specimen: PBMCs, collected before TCRalphabeta/CD19-depleted stem cell transplant. The source is a girl aged 2 to 9 with congenital amegakaryocytic thrombocytopenia, due to receive a stem cell transplant.

This clonotype was detected many times. This rearrangement joins TRBV7-3 to TRBJ2-1; 11 bases align to TRBD2. The trim removed 7 bases at V and 8 bases at J, leaving 10 bases unmatched. The CDR3 is 15 amino acids. Germline V gene data show CDR1 as SGHTA and CDR2 as FQGTGA. The CDR3 DNA is TGTGCCAGCACCACGGCGACTAGCGGGATTCATGAGCAGTTCTTC. As protein: CASTTATSGIHEQFF.

This clonotype was observed many times. V gene TRBV20-1 combines with J gene TRBJ2-7, with 11 bases matching TRBD2. The CDR3 runs 16 residues. Germline V gene sequence: CDR1 DFQATT, CDR2 SNEGSKA (reference sequence). Losses at the gene ends were 5 bases for V and 6 bases for J; bases not matched to a gene: 15. CDR3 amino acids: CSAAPSLAGGLTEQYF. The CDR3 DNA reads TGCAGTGCTGCTCCCAGCCTAGCGGGAGGTTTAACCGAGCAGTACTTC.

There are many counts of this clonotype. The rearrangement uses TRBV29-1 and TRBJ1-1; tentative D call: TRBD1 (6 bases). The V end lost 6 bases, the J end lost 9 bases, and 20 bases lay between the germline ends. The CDR3 is made up of 13 amino acids. In germline, CDR1 is SQVTM, CDR2 ANQGSEA. CDR3 nucleotide sequence: TGCAGCGTCGCCACCAGGGGATGGGCGCAAGCTTTCTTT. It codes for CSVATRGWAQAFF.

The rearrangement links TRBV3-1 to TRBJ1-6; TRBD1 matches 7 bases. The CDR3 sequence is 15 residues long. V was pared by 2 bases and J by 13 bases, with 11 bases of the junction left unmatched. Per the germline V gene, CDR1 is LGHDT and CDR2 is YNNKEL (reference sequence). Here the CDR3 DNA reads TGTGCCAGCAGCCAAATTTCGGTAGGGGGCCTCCCCCTCCACTTT. Encoded protein: CASSQISVGGLPLHF.

The chain couples TRBV6-5 to TRBJ2-2; D is unclear. This CDR3 is 14 amino acids long. The germline V gene encodes CDR1 MNHEY and CDR2 SVGAGI. Between the trimmed V and J ends, which lost 0 bases and 9 bases, there was a span of 11 bases. CDR3 protein: CASSYSFRARELFF. The DNA for the CDR3 is TGTGCCAGCAGTTACTCGTTCCGGGCCCGGGAGCTGTTTTTT.

This clonotype was found a few times. The rearrangement links TRBV7-6 to TRBJ2-7; D gene uncertain. V lost 3 bases and J 3 bases, leaving 15 bases between the germline ends. The CDR3 sequence is 15 residues long. Looked up from germline, CDR1 is SGHVS and CDR2 is FNYEAQ. CDR3 in amino acids: CASSFRCPTLYEQYF. CDR3 DNA: TGTGCCAGCAGCTTCCGGTGCCCAACCCTCTACGAGCAGTACTTC.

This clonotype was counted ten times or more. The chain is built from TRBV20-1 and TRBJ2-5; D is unclear. V was shortened by 5 bases and J by 2 bases, with 3 bases between the two germline ends. The CDR3 is 10 amino acids. Germline V gene data show CDR1 as DFQATT and CDR2 as SNEGSKA (reference sequence). DNA for the CDR3: TGCAGTGCTCTTCAAGAGACCCAGTACTTC. Its protein is CSALQETQYF.

This clonotype was seen many times. This rearrangement joins TRBV7-9 to TRBJ2-2; 12 bases are shared with TRBD1. Germline CDR1 SEHNR, CDR2 FQNEAQ (reference sequence). V was clipped by 3 bases and J by 0 bases; unmatched bases: 11. The CDR3 contains 20 residues. The CDR3 protein is CASSFTFLGQGAANTGELFF. The CDR3 coding sequence is TGTGCCAGCAGCTTCACGTTCTTGGGACAGGGGGCCGCGAACACCGGGGAGCTGTTTTTT.

This clonotype was detected ten times or more. The V call is TRBV12-3 or TRBV12-4, the J call TRBJ2-1, with TRBD2 identical over 9 bases. Trimming at V came to 4 bases and at J to 12 bases, leaving 10 bases not matched to a gene. The CDR3 is 14 amino acids. As DNA, the CDR3 is TGTGCCAGCAGTTATAGCGGGGGTACCGGTGTGCAGTTCTTC. This translates into CASSYSGGTGVQFF.

This chain connects TRBV5-1 to TRBJ2-1; unclear D gene. The germline CDR1 and CDR2 sequences are SGHRS and YFSETQ. Trimming shortened V by 1 base and J by 5 bases, and 7 bases separated the two germline ends. CDR3 length: 13 amino acids. CDR3 in DNA: TGCGCCAGCAGCTTGTTGGTAGACAATGAGCAGTTCTTC. Its translation: CASSLLVDNEQFF.

This clonotype was observed a few times. The chain's CDR3 is CSGADEDEKLFF. Written as DNA, the CDR3 is TGCAGTGGGGCGGACGAGGATGAAAAACTGTTTTTT. J is TRBJ1-4 and V is TRBV20-1; D is ambiguous. The CDR3 consists of 12 residues. Germline V CDR1 and CDR2: DFQATT, SNEGSKA (reference sequence). V lost 7 bases and J 6 bases, leaving 12 bases between the germline ends.

The chain couples TRBV12-3 or TRBV12-4 to TRBJ1-1; a weak D match, TRBD1 (5 bases). This CDR3 is 15 amino acids long. With 0 bases removed from V and 6 bases from J, the gap between germline ends came to 14 bases. The CDR3 coding sequence is TGTGCCAGCAGTTTAGCAGGGCTTGGGGACGCTGAAGCTTTCTTT. This gives the protein CASSLAGLGDAEAFF.

V and J are TRBV5-1 and TRBJ1-1; D unclear. Between the trimmed V and J ends, which lost 4 bases and 2 bases, there was a span of 9 bases. In germline, CDR1 is SGHRS, CDR2 YFSETQ. CDR3 length equals 13 residues. The DNA of the CDR3 is TGCGCCAGCAGCGACCGAGAAAACACTGAAGCTTTCTTT. This codes for CASSDRENTEAFF. Supplemented by reference TRBV5-1 and TRBJ1-1, the full variable domain reads KAGVTQTPRYLIKTRGQQVTLSCSPISGHRSVSWYQQTPGQGLQFLFEYFSETQRNKGNFPGRFSGRQFSNSRSEMNVSTLELGDSALYLCASSDRENTEAFFGQGTRLTVV.

The gene calls are TRBV19 and TRBJ1-1; possible D gene TRBD1, 6 bases. This CDR3 comprises 14 residues. Germline V gene sequence: CDR1 LNHDA, CDR2 SQIVND (reference sequence). Trimming cost V 3 bases and J 3 bases, with 11 bases left between them. Here the CDR3 reads CASSMWTAHTEAFF. The DNA of the CDR3 is TGTGCCAGTAGTATGTGGACAGCGCACACTGAAGCTTTCTTT.

The rearrangement joins TRBV4-2 to TRBJ2-2; D possibly matches TRBD1 or TRBD2 (5 bases each). The germline gives CDR1 LGHNA, CDR2 YNFKEQ. The CDR3 sequence is 17 residues long. V was shortened by 2 bases and J by 0 bases, with 13 bases between the two germline ends. The CDR3 nucleotides read TGTGCCAGCAGCCAAAGCGGCAGGGCAGCGAACACCGGGGAGCTGTTTTTT. Translating gives CASSQSGRAANTGELFF.

This clonotype was recorded many times. V gene TRBV20-1 combines with J gene TRBJ2-5; 7 bases align to TRBD2. There are 16 residues in the CDR3. V dropped 5 bases and J dropped 1; count of bases not matched to a gene: 13. CDR1 DFQATT and CDR2 SNEGSKA come from the germline V gene (reference sequence). CDR3: CSAGATSARLQETQYF. As DNA, the CDR3 is TGCAGTGCTGGGGCTACTAGCGCAAGACTCCAAGAGACCCAGTACTTC.

The V gene is TRBV7-6, the J gene TRBJ2-3; 8 bases agree with TRBD2. Germline V gene sequence: CDR1 SGHVS, CDR2 FNYEAQ. The V and J ends lost 4 bases and 2 bases, in that order; junction bases with no gene match: 11. CDR3 length: 17 residues. CDR3 amino acids: CASSSLREASPTDTQYF. As DNA, the CDR3 is TGTGCCAGCAGCTCGTTGCGGGAGGCCTCCCCCACAGATACGCAGTATTTT.

This clonotype was observed at least ten times. V and J are TRBV4-1 and TRBJ2-7; no firm D call. The V end lost 4 bases, the J end lost 5 bases, and 15 bases lay between the germline ends. Germline V CDR1 and CDR2: MGHRA, YSYEKL. The length of the CDR3 is 14 residues. The CDR3 protein is CASSRIVGMNEQYF. The DNA for the CDR3 is TGCGCCAGCAGCCGAATCGTAGGGATGAACGAGCAGTACTTC.